A selection of T cell receptor beta chains follows, all from one sample in a study of T cell changes during pregnancy in multiple sclerosis. TCRdb keeps only in-frame clones here, not all; method: immunoSEQ multiplex PCR. The table records about 59,000 clones, 94% of them present only once. Sequencing was performed on CD8+ T cells from peripheral blood mononuclear cells, taken after pregnancy. All receptors come from a female donor with multiple sclerosis, enrolled in a pregnancy study. CDR3s include the opening cysteine and the closing phenylalanine or tryptophan. The D gene is left open where the match is weak. The size field is filled for only some rows; it gives once, few, many or a size class.

TRBD2,TRBV19,TRBJ2-3,.,TGTGCCAGTAGTATAATCGGAGCGGGAGGCGCAGATACGCAGTATTTT,CASSIIGAGGADTQYF
TRBD1,TRBV15,TRBJ1-5,.,TGTGCCACCAGCCCGAGCAGGGGGTACCAGCCCCAGCATTTT,CATSPSRGYQPQHF
.,TRBV19,TRBJ2-3,.,TGTGCCAGTAGTATAATGGAGGGGACAGATACGCAGTATTTT,CASSIMEGTDTQYF
TRBD2,TRBV30,TRBJ2-1,.,TGTGCCTGGAGTGGCACGACCCTTCTAGCGGGGGCCAATGAGCAGTTCTTC,CAWSGTTLLAGANEQFF
TRBD1,TRBV30,TRBJ1-2,.,TGTGCCTGGAGTGACCCCAGGGGGGCGAGGAATGGCTACACCTTC,CAWSDPRGARNGYTF
TRBD1,TRBV2,TRBJ1-1,.,TGTGCCAGCAGTGCCGACAGGGGGCAGGACACTGAAGCTTTCTTT,CASSADRGQDTEAFF
TRBD1,TRBV7-9,TRBJ1-2,.,TGTGCCAGCAGCTCCCTAGGGACAGCTGGCTACACCTTC,CASSSLGTAGYTF
.,TRBV7-2,TRBJ1-1,.,TGTGCCAGCAGCTTCACGGACAGTAATTTTGAAGCTTTCTTT,CASSFTDSNFEAFF
.,TRBV7-9,TRBJ2-2,.,TGTGCCAGCAGCTTAAGGTTCGTCGGACAGAACACCGGGGAGCTGTTTTTT,CASSLRFVGQNTGELFF
TRBD2,TRBV7-9,TRBJ2-7,.,TGTGCCAGCAGCTCCTCTAGCGGGAGGGCGTACGAGCAGTACTTC,CASSSSSGRAYEQYF
TRBD2,TRBV30,TRBJ2-1,.,TGTGCCTGGGGGGGACTAGCGGGAGCGGGAGAGCAGTTCTTC,CAWGGLAGAGEQFF
.,TRBV4-3,TRBJ2-2,.,TGCGCCAGCAGCCAAGAACGGGACACCGGGGAGCTGTTTTTT,CASSQERDTGELFF
TRBD2,TRBV5-1,TRBJ2-2,.,TGCGCCAGCAGCTTGAAGCGGGAACACCACACCGGGGAGCTGTTTTTT,CASSLKREHHTGELFF
.,TRBV7-6,TRBJ1-1,once,TGTGCCAGCAGCACGGGGGCTGAAGCTTTCTTT,CASSTGAEAFF
TRBD2,TRBV25-1,TRBJ2-7,.,TGTGCCAGCAGTGCGGCGGGAGTAGCCGAGCAGTACTTC,CASSAAGVAEQYF
.,TRBV28,TRBJ1-1,.,TGTGCCAGCAGTCCTTTTACCGGGAACACTGAAGCTTTCTTT,CASSPFTGNTEAFF
.,TRBV29-1,TRBJ2-2,.,TGCAGCGTTGACAGGGGAGGGGACACCGGGGAGCTGTTTTTT,CSVDRGGDTGELFF
TRBD2,TRBV29-1,TRBJ2-7,.,TGCAGCGTCTTAACCGGGGGGAACTACGAGCAGTACTTC,CSVLTGGNYEQYF
.,TRBV13,TRBJ1-2,.,TGTGCCAGCAGCTTACAGGGGACGGTTAACTATGGCTACACCTTC,CASSLQGTVNYGYTF
.,TRBV7-9,TRBJ1-5,once,TGTGCCAGCAGCTTTCAGGAAAATCAGCCCCAGCATTTT,CASSFQENQPQHF
.,TRBV7-7,TRBJ2-1,.,TGTGCCAGCAGATATGACAATGAGCAGTTCTTC,CASRYDNEQFF
.,TRBV5-1,TRBJ2-7,once,TGCGCCAGCAGCTTGTGGGGGCCCGAGCAGTACTTC,CASSLWGPEQYF
TRBD1,TRBV28,TRBJ2-3,.,TGTGCCGTCCGAGACAGGGGGCAAGATACGCAGTATTTT,CAVRDRGQDTQYF
TRBD2,TRBV27,TRBJ2-7,.,TGTGCCAGCACCCCATCCAGCGGGGGGGCCCACGAGCAGTACTTC,CASTPSSGGAHEQYF
TRBD2,TRBV2,TRBJ2-1,.,TGTGCCAGCAGTGGGGGTCCGCTAGCGGGAGGGAGCTCCTACAATGAGCAGTTCTTC,CASSGGPLAGGSSYNEQFF
TRBD1,TRBV5-4,TRBJ2-7,.,TGTGCCAGCAGGGACGGGACAGGGGGATACGAGCAGTACTTC,CASRDGTGGYEQYF
TRBD2,TRBV5-4,TRBJ2-7,.,TGTGCCAGCAGCCCAACCGGGACTAGCGGGAACGAGCAGTACTTC,CASSPTGTSGNEQYF